These T cell receptor beta chains were read from a single sample in a study of blood T cell repertoires in COVID-19. Libraries were prepared by immunoSEQ multiplex PCR; TCRdb keeps only in-frame clonotypes and omits some of them. The table includes about 90,000 clones, more than 75% detected once. Sequenced input: peripheral blood. The receptors were sampled from a man aged 65 to 85 with acute or convalescent COVID-19. Both conserved end residues are part of each CDR3. D genes are given only for firm matches. Size is stated for part of the rows, as once, few or many counts, or as a class when the clone is expanded.

TRBV6-6	TRBD1	TRBJ2-3	once	TGTGCCAGCAGCCAATCCGGGACAGGGAGGGCAGATACGCAGTATTTT	CASSQSGTGRADTQYF
TRBV6-4	NA	TRBJ1-5	NA	TGTACCGAGGGAGTCGTGGGCAATCAGCCCCAGCATTTT	CTEGVVGNQPQHF
TRBV15	TRBD2	TRBJ2-3	once	TGTGCCATTCGGGGAGCGGGGCCACCTAGCACAGATACGCAGTATTTT	CAIRGAGPPSTDTQYF
TRBV4-1	NA	TRBJ1-1	NA	TGCGCCAGCAGCCAACCTACAGGGCTCCTGAACACTGAAGCTTTCTTT	CASSQPTGLLNTEAFF
TRBV9	NA	TRBJ1-3	NA	TGTGCCAGCAGCGAACAGGGCCTCTCTGGAAACACCATATATTTT	CASSEQGLSGNTIYF
TRBV24-1	NA	TRBJ2-5	few	TGTGCCACCAGTGTGGGGGGAGTCTGGGGAGAGACCCAGTACTTC	CATSVGGVWGETQYF
TRBV19	NA	TRBJ2-4	NA	TGTGCCAGTAGTTCAGCGGGACAGGCTAAAAACATTCAGTACTTC	CASSSAGQAKNIQYF
TRBV19	NA	TRBJ1-2	NA	TGTGCCAGTAGTGAAGCTCTAAACTATGGCTACACCTTC	CASSEALNYGYTF
TRBV3-1/TRBV3-2	TRBD2	TRBJ2-1	NA	TGTGCCAGCAGCCTTACGGGACTAGCGGGAGAGGTCAATGAGCAGTTCTTC	CASSLTGLAGEVNEQFF
TRBV19	NA	TRBJ2-2	NA	TGTGCCAGTAGTAGAGGGGTAGCGGCAATCACCGGGGAGCTGTTTTTT	CASSRGVAAITGELFF
TRBV7-9	NA	TRBJ1-3	NA	TGTGCCAGCAGCTTAGCGGTCCCTACGATCGACTACTCTGGAAACACCATATATTTT	CASSLAVPTIDYSGNTIYF
TRBV12-5	NA	TRBJ2-3	NA	TGTGCTAGTGGTTTGGTAACAGCTAGCACAGATACGCAGTATTTT	CASGLVTASTDTQYF
TRBV19	TRBD1	TRBJ1-1	NA	TGTGCCAGTAGTATTCATGCAACAGGGGAACGGACTGAAGCTTTCTTT	CASSIHATGERTEAFF
TRBV19	NA	TRBJ2-3	NA	TGTGCCAGTAGTATTCGGGGTGGAGATACGCAGTATTTT	CASSIRGGDTQYF
TRBV5-4	NA	TRBJ1-5	NA	TGTGCCAGCAGCTTGGCGGGGGGGAATCAGCCCCAGCATTTT	CASSLAGGNQPQHF
TRBV6-5	NA	TRBJ1-1	NA	TGTGCCAGCAGGGGCGGGACCCTGAACACTGAAGCTTTCTTT	CASRGGTLNTEAFF
TRBV5-6	NA	TRBJ1-2	NA	TGTGCCAGCAGCTTCTCGGGGGGAAGGTATGGCTACACCTTC	CASSFSGGRYGYTF
TRBV3-1/TRBV3-2	NA	TRBJ2-3	NA	TGTGCCAGCGGAGACCGGACAGCATTCACAGATACGCAGTATTTT	CASGDRTAFTDTQYF
TRBV5-1	NA	TRBJ2-7	NA	TGCGCCAGCAGCTTGGAGGAGGGCCGCTACGAGCAGTACTTC	CASSLEEGRYEQYF
TRBV9	TRBD2	TRBJ2-1	NA	TGTGCCAGCAGCGAGCGTCTAGCGGCGTTCTACAATGAGCAGTTCTTC	CASSERLAAFYNEQFF
TRBV2	TRBD2	TRBJ2-1	few	TGTGCCAGCAGCCTTAGCGGGGGTTACAATGAGCAGTTCTTC	CASSLSGGYNEQFF
TRBV18	NA	TRBJ1-3	few	TGTGCCAGCTCCCCCAACAGGGCGGCCTCTGGAAACACCATATATTTT	CASSPNRAASGNTIYF
TRBV7-2	NA	TRBJ1-2	few	TGTGCCAGCAGCTCTATTCCTATTAGACAGGACTATGGCTACACCTTC	CASSSIPIRQDYGYTF
TRBV29-1	NA	TRBJ2-1	NA	TGCAGCGTTTGCCGGGACAGTGGGGGGAGTGAGCAGTTCTTC	CSVCRDSGGSEQFF
TRBV28	NA	TRBJ1-4	NA	TGTGCCAGCAGTTTATTCGGGGGGCAAAGTAATGAAAAACTGTTTTTT	CASSLFGGQSNEKLFF
TRBV19	NA	TRBJ1-1	NA	TGTGCCAGTAGCTACTTAGCAGGGCCACCTCAAATGAACACTGAAGCTTTCTTT	CASSYLAGPPQMNTEAFF
TRBV4-1	NA	TRBJ2-5	NA	TGCGCCAGCAGCCAGGGGGGAGCGTGGGGAGAGACCCAGTACTTC	CASSQGGAWGETQYF
TRBV4-1	TRBD1	TRBJ1-1	NA	TGCGCCAGCAGCCAAGCGCCACAGGGGGCCACTGAAGCTTTCTTT	CASSQAPQGATEAFF
TRBV7-6	TRBD2	TRBJ2-7	few	TGTGCCAGCAGCTTAGTATCCCTAACTAGCGGAAGCTCCTACGAGCAGTACTTC	CASSLVSLTSGSSYEQYF
TRBV19	NA	TRBJ1-3	NA	TGTGCCAGTAGTCCTACGGACATCTCTGGAAACACCATATATTTT	CASSPTDISGNTIYF
TRBV5-1	NA	TRBJ2-2	NA	TGCGCCAGCAGGTATGGCAGTACCACCGGGGAGCTGTTTTTT	CASRYGSTTGELFF
TRBV25-1	NA	TRBJ2-5	NA	TGTGCCAGCAGTGACCGGTTTTCTTATAGTAGTCGGGAGACCCAGTACTTC	CASSDRFSYSSRETQYF
TRBV3-1/TRBV3-2	NA	TRBJ1-5	NA	TGTGCCAGCAGCCATAGCCGTAGCAATCAGCCCCAGCATTTT	CASSHSRSNQPQHF
TRBV5-6	NA	TRBJ1-4	NA	TGTGCCAGCAGCTTATCAGAGGGTGAACTGTTTTTT	CASSLSEGELFF
TRBV28	TRBD1	TRBJ1-5	few	TGTGCCAGCAGTCCCCCGACAGGGAGCAATCAGCCCCAGCATTTT	CASSPPTGSNQPQHF
TRBV6-5	TRBD1	TRBJ2-3	NA	TGTGCCAGCAGTTTCAGGACAGGCCACACAGATACGCAGTATTTT	CASSFRTGHTDTQYF
TRBV19	TRBD1	TRBJ1-1	NA	TGTGCCAGTAGTACCACAGGGGGCACTGAAGCTTTCTTT	CASSTTGGTEAFF
TRBV7-9	NA	TRBJ2-2	few	TGTGCCAGCAGCTTGGGGACACTGAACACCGGGGAGCTGTTTTTT	CASSLGTLNTGELFF
TRBV9	NA	TRBJ1-6	NA	TGTGCCAGCAGCGTGGGCGGGGCGAGTTCACCCCTCCACTTT	CASSVGGASSPLHF
TRBV5-1	NA	TRBJ1-2	few	TGCGCCAGCAGCTTGGCCGGGTGGGGCTACACCTTC	CASSLAGWGYTF